The following is a TCR beta chain sequence with its context. The sample originates from a study of T cell changes during pregnancy in multiple sclerosis. Only in-frame clones appear in the TCRdb table, and some are missing; sequencing was by immunoSEQ multiplex PCR. The sample has roughly 43,000 clones; more than 85% are singletons. Source: CD4+ T cells from peripheral blood mononuclear cells, taken in the third trimester of pregnancy. The clonotype was recovered from a female donor with multiple sclerosis, enrolled in a pregnancy study.

Written as DNA, the CDR3 is TGTGCCAGCAGCCGCCCCCCGGGGGCGGGGGCGTCAGATACGCAGTATTTT. Its protein product is CASSRPPGAGASDTQYF. J is TRBJ2-3 and V is TRBV7-2, with D possibly being TRBD2 (7 bases). Germline V CDR1 and CDR2: SGHTA, FQGNSA. Trimming removed 5 bases at V and 4 bases at J, with 22 bases between. The CDR3 is made up of 17 amino acids.